The TCR beta chain under discussion was sequenced for a study of OX40 agonist ivuxolimab in advanced cancers. In germline, CDR1 is SGHNT, CDR2 YYREEE (reference sequence). V was pared by 0 bases and J by 1 base, with 5 bases between. The CDR3 is made up of 13 amino acids. The data were produced by immunoSEQ multiplex PCR, yet TCRdb's version contains in-frame clones alone and is incomplete. The sample lists approximately 70,000 clones; about nine tenths were seen once. The rearrangement links TRBV5-4 to TRBJ2-7; no firm D call. The sample was CD4+ or CD8+ T cells sorted from blood, taken in a trial of the OX40 agonist ivuxolimab. The origin of this receptor is an adult with an advanced solid tumor such as melanoma, head and neck, liver or kidney cancer. The CDR3 here is CASSLVESYEQYF. The CDR3 nucleotides read TGTGCCAGCAGCTTGGTAGAGTCCTACGAGCAGTACTTC.